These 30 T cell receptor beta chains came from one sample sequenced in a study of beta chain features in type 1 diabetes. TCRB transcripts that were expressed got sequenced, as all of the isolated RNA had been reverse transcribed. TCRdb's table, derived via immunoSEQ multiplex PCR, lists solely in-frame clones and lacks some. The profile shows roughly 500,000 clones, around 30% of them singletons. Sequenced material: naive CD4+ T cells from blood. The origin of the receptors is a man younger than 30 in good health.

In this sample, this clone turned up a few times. The CDR3 DNA follows: TGTGCCAGCAGCGCGGCTAGCGGAAGTTACAATGAGCAGTTCTTC. Translation: CASSAASGSYNEQFF. The chain links TRBV9 to TRBJ2-1, with 7 bases lining up with TRBD2. Trimming took 3 bases from V and 4 from J; bases not matched to a gene: 7. The CDR3 length is 15 residues. Germline V lookup: CDR1 SGDLS, CDR2 YYNGEE.

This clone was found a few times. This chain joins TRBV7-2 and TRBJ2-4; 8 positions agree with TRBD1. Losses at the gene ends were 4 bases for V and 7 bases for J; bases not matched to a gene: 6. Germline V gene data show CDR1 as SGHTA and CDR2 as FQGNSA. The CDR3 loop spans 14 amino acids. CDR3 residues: CASSYRTGPNIQYF. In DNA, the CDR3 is TGTGCCAGCAGCTACAGGACAGGGCCTAACATTCAGTACTTC.

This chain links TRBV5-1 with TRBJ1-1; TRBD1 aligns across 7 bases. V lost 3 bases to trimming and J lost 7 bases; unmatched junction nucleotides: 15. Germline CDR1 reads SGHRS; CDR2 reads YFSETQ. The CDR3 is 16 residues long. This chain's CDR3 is CASSSFRQGTAHEAFF. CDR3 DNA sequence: TGCGCCAGCAGCTCGTTTCGTCAAGGGACAGCCCATGAAGCTTTCTTT.

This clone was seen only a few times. For the CDR3, the DNA is TGTGCCATCAGTGCCTGGGGTCAAGAGACCCAGTACTTC. Translation: CAISAWGQETQYF. This chain links TRBV10-3 with TRBJ2-5; D ambiguous. Trimming pared 4 bases from V and 2 bases from J, leaving 8 bases between. This CDR3 comprises 13 residues. Germline CDR1 and CDR2: ENHRY and SYGVKD.

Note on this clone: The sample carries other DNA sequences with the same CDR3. The CDR3 reads CASSLNSGSYEQYF. CDR3 bases: TGTGCCAGCAGCTTAAATAGCGGGAGCTACGAGCAGTACTTC. The V call is TRBV7-2, the J call TRBJ2-7, with 9 bases that match TRBD2. Germline V CDR1 and CDR2: SGHTA, FQGNSA. CDR3 length: 14 amino acids. The J segment lost 3 bases and the V segment lost 2 bases, leaving 2 bases of the junction unmatched.

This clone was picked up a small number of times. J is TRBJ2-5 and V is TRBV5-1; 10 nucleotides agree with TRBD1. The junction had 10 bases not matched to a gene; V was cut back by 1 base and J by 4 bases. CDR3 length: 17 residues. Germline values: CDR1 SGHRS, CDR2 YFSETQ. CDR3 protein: CASSLLGRDRGRETQYF. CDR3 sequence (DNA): TGCGCCAGCAGCTTGTTGGGCCGGGACAGGGGTCGAGAGACCCAGTACTTC.

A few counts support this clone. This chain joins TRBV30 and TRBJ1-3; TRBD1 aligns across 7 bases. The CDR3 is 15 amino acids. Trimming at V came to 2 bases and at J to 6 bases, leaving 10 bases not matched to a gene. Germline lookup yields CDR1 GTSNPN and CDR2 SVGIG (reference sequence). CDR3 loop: CAWSPGGTGVNTIYF. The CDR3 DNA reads TGTGCCTGGAGTCCTGGAGGAACAGGGGTAAACACCATATATTTT. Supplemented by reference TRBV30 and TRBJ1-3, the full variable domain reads SQTIHQWPATLVQPVGSPLSLECTVEGTSNPNLYWYRQAAGRGLQLLFYSVGIGQISSEVPQNLSASRPQDRQFILSSKKLLLSDSGFYLCAWSPGGTGVNTIYFGEGSWLTVV.

CDR3 bases: TGTGCCAGCAGCCTCCCGACTGGGGTAGTCAAAAACATTCAGTACTTC. It translates to CASSLPTGVVKNIQYF. The rearrangement uses TRBV7-2 and TRBJ2-4; D not resolved. The CDR3 runs to 16 residues. The V gene's germline CDR1 is SGHTA and CDR2 FQGNSA. The germline V and J ends were trimmed by 5 bases and 3 bases, with 17 bases remaining between them.

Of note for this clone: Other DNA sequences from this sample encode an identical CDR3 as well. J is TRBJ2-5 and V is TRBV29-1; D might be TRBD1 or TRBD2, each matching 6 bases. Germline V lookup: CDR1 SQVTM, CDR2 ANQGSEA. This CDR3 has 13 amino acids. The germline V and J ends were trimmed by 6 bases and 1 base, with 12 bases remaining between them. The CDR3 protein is CSVEGQIQETQYF. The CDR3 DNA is TGCAGCGTGGAGGGACAAATCCAAGAGACCCAGTACTTC.

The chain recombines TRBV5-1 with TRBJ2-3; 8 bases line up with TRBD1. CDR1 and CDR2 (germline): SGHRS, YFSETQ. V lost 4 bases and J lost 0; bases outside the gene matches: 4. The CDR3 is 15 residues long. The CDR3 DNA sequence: TGCGCCAGCAGCCCGGGACAGGCTAGCACAGATACGCAGTATTTT. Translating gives CASSPGQASTDTQYF.

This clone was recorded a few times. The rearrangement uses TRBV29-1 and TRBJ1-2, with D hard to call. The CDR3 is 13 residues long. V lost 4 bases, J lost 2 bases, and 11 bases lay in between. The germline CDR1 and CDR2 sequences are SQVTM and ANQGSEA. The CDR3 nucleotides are TGCAGCGTTGCGGAAACAGTGAACTATGGCTACACCTTC. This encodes CSVAETVNYGYTF.

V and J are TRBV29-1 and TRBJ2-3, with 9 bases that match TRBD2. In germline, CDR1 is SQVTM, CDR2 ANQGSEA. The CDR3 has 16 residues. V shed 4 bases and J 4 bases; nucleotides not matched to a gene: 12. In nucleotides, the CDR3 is TGCAGCGTTGTGGGTATTGGCGGGAGGGCCCCAGATACGCAGTATTTT. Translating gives CSVVGIGGRAPDTQYF.

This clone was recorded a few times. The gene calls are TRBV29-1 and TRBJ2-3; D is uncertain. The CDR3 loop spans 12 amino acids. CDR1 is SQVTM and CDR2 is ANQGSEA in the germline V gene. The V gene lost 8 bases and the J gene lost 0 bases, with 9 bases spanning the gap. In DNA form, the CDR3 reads TGCAGCTCCGCTGCGAGCACAGATACGCAGTATTTT. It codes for CSSAASTDTQYF.

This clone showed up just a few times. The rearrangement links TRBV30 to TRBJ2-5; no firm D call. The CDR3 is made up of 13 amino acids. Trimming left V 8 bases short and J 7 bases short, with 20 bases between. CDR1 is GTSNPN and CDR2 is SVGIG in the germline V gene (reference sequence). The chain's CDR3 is CAGDGRRFGTQYF. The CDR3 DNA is TGTGCCGGGGATGGACGGCGATTCGGGACCCAGTACTTC.

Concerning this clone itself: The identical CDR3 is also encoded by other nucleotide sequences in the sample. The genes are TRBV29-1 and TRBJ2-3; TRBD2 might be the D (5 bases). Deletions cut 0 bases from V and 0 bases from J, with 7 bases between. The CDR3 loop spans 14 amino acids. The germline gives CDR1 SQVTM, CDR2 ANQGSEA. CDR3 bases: TGCAGCGTTGAAGAGCTAGCTAGCACAGATACGCAGTATTTT. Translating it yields CSVEELASTDTQYF.

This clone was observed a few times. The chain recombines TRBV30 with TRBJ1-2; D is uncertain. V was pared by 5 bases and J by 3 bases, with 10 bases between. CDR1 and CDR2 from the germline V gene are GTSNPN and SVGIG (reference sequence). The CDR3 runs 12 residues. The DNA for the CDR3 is TGTGCCTGGTCCCGGGTCTACTATGGCTACACCTTC. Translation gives CAWSRVYYGYTF.

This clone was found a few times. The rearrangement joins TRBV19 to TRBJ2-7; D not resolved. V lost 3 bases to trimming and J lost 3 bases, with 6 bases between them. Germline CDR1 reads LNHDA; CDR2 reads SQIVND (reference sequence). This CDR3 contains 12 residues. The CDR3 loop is CASSISGYEQYF. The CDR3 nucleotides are TGTGCCAGTAGTATTTCAGGCTACGAGCAGTACTTC.

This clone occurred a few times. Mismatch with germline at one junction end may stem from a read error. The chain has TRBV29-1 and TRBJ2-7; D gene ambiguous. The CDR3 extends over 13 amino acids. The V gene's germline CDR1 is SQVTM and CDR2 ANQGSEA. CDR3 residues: CSVWVGSSSEQYF. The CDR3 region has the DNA TGCAGCGTTTGGGTAGGAAGTTCCTCCGAGCAGTACTTC.

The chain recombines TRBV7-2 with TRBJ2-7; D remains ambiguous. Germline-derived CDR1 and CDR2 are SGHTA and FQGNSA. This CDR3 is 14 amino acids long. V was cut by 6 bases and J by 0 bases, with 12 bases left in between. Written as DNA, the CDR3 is TGTGCCAGCAGTGGGTTCCCAGGCTCCTACGAGCAGTACTTC. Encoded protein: CASSGFPGSYEQYF.

CDR3 amino acids: CASSEGRDTQYF. In DNA form, the CDR3 reads TGTGCCAGCAGTGAGGGTAGGGATACGCAGTATTTT. V and J are TRBV2 and TRBJ2-3, with D hard to call. The V and J ends lost 3 bases and 6 bases respectively, with 7 bases between them. The CDR3 extends over 12 amino acids. Germline V gives CDR1 SNHLY, CDR2 FYNNEI.

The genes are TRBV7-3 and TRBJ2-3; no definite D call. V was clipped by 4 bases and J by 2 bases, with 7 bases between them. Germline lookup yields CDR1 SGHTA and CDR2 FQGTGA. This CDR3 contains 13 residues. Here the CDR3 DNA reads TGTGCCAGCAGCTCGTATCTCACAGATACGCAGTATTTT. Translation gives CASSSYLTDTQYF.

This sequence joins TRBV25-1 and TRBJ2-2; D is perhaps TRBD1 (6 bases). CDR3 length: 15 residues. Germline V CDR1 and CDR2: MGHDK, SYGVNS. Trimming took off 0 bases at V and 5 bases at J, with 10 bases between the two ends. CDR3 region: CASSEYLGATGELFF. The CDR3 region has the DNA TGTGCCAGCAGTGAATATTTGGGGGCGACCGGGGAGCTGTTTTTT.

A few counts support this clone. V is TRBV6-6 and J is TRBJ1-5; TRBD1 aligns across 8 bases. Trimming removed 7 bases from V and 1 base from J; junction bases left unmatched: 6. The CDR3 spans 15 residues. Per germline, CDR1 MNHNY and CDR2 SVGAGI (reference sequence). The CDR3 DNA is TGTGCCAGCAAAGACAGGGGATCGAGCAATCAGCCCCAGCATTTT. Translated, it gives CASKDRGSSNQPQHF.

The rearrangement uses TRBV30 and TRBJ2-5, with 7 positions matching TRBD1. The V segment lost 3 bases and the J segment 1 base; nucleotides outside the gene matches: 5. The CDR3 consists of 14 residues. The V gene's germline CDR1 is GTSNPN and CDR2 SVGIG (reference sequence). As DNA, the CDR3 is TGTGCCTGGAGGCGACGGACAGGCCAAGAGACCCAGTACTTC. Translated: CAWRRRTGQETQYF.

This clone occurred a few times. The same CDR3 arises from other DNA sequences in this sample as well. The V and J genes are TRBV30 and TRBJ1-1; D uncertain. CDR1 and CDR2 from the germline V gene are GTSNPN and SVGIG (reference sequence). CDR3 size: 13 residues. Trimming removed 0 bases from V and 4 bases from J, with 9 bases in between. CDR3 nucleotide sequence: TGTGCCTGGAGTGTGTTGGGAGGCACTGAAGCTTTCTTT. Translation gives CAWSVLGGTEAFF.

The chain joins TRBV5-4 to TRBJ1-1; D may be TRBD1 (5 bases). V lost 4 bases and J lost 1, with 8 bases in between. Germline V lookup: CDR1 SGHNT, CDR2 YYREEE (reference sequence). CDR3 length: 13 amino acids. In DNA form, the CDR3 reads TGTGCCAGCAGCGCTGGACAGAACACTGAAGCTTTCTTT. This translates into CASSAGQNTEAFF.

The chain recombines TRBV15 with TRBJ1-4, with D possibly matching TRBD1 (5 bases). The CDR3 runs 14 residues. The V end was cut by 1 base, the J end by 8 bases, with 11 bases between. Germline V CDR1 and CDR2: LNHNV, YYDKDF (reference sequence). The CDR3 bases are TGTGCCACCAGCAGAGCGGGGGAACGGGAAAAACTGTTTTTT. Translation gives CATSRAGEREKLFF.

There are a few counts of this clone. In DNA form, the CDR3 reads TGTGCCTGGAGTGTAGGAGGAGTGGTATGGTACGAGCAGTACTTC. This encodes CAWSVGGVVWYEQYF. The chain joins TRBV30 to TRBJ2-7; D possibly corresponds to TRBD2 (5 bases). Per the germline V gene, CDR1 is GTSNPN and CDR2 is SVGIG (reference sequence). The length of the CDR3 is 15 residues. Trimming removed 0 bases at V and 4 bases at J, with 16 bases between.

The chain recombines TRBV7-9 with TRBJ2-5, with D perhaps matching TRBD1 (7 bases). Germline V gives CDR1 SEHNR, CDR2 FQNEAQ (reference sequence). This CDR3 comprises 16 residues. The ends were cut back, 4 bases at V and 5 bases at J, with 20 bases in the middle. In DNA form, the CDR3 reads TGTGCCAGCAGCTCCCGCCCCTCGACAGGGAGGGAGACCCAGTACTTC. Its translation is CASSSRPSTGRETQYF.

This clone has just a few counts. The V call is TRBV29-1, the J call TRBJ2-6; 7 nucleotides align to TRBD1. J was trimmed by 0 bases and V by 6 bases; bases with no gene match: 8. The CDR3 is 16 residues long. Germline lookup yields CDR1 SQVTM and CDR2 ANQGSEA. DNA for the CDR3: TGCAGCGTCTCGACAGGGCACAGCTCTGGGGCCAACGTCCTGACTTTC. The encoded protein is CSVSTGHSSGANVLTF.